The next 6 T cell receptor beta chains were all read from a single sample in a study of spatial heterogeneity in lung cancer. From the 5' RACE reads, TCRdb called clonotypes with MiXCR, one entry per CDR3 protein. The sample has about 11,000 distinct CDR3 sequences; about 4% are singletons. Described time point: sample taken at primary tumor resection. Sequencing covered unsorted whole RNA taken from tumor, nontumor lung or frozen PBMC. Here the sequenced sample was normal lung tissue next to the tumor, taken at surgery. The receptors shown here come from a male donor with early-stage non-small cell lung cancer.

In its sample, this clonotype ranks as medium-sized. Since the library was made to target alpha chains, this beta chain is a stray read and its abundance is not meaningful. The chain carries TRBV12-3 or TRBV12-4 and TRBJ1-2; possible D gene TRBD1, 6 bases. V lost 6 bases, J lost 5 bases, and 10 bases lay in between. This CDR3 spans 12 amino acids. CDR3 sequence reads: CASSPGQYGYTF. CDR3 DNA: TGTGCCAGCAGCCCCGGACAGTATGGCTACACCTTC.

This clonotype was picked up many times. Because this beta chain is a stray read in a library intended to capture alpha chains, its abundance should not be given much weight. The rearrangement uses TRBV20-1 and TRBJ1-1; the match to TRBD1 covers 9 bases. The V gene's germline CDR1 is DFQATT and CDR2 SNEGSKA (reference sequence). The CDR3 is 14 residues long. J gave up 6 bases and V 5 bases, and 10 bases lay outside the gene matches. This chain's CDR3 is CSAPTGGAGPEAFF. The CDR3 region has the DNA TGCAGTGCTCCTACAGGGGGCGCGGGTCCTGAAGCTTTCTTT.

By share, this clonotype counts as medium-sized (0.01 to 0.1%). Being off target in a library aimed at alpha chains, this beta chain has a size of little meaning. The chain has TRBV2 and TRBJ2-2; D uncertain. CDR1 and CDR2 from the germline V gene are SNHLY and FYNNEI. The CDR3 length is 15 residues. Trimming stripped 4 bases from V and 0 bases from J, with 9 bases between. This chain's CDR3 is CASSVGVTNTGELFF. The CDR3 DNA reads TGTGCCAGCAGTGTTGGGGTAACGAACACCGGGGAGCTGTTTTTT.

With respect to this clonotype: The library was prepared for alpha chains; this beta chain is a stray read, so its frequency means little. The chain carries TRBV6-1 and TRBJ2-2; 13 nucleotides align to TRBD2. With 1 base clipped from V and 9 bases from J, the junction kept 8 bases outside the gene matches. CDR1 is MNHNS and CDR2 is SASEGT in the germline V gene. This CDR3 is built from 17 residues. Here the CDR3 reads CASSEELAGGYTRELFF. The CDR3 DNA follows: TGTGCCAGCAGTGAAGAACTAGCGGGGGGGTATACCAGGGAGCTGTTTTTT.

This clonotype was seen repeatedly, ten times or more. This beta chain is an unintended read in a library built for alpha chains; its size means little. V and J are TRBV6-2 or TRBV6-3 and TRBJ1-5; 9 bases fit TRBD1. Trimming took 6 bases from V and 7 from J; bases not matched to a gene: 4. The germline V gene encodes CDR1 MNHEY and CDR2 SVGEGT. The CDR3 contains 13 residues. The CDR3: CASRTTGGQPQHF. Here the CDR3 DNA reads TGTGCCAGCAGAACGACAGGGGGGCAGCCCCAGCATTTT.

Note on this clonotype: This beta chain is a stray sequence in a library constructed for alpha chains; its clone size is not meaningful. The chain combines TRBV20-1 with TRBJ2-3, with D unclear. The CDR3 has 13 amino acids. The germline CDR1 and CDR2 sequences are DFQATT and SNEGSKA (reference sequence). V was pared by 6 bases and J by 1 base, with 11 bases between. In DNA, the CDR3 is TGCAGTGCAGCCTCCGACGGCACAGATACGCAGTATTTT. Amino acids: CSAASDGTDTQYF.